The sequence of this TCR beta chain was determined in a study of cytotoxic CD8 clonotypes in ibrutinib-treated CLL. Study findings and constraints: Among the clonotypes, public ones were uncommon and contracted or held stable on treatment. Timing of sampling differed between sustained-remission and progressing patients.

About this clone: Its matching antigen is unknown.

Germline assignment: CDR1 MNHEY and CDR2 SVGAGI. CDR3 length: 11 residues. Trimming shortened V by 8 bases and J by 3 bases, and 7 bases separated the two germline ends. Some clones are missing from TCRdb's copy, which holds only in-frame ones; the method was immunoSEQ multiplex PCR. The table includes under 150,000 clones, 84% detected once. The source was PBMCs, collected after 24 months of ibrutinib treatment. The V gene is TRBV6-5, the J gene TRBJ1-1; D is uncertain. The sequence derives from a human donor with chronic lymphocytic leukemia. CDR3 sequence reads: CASSRDTEAFF. DNA of the CDR3: TGTGCCAGCTCGCGTGACACTGAAGCTTTCTTT.